The 11 T cell receptor beta chains below were found in one sample sequenced in a study of T cells after posttransplantation cyclophosphamide. This table comes from immunoSEQ multiplex PCR, and its TCRdb copy is limited to in-frame clones, with some not included. Here the sample spans more than 20,000 clones, about 90% being singletons. Controls had myeloablative marrow grafts with methotrexate and calcineurin inhibitor, sampled at 1 year. The sequencing used PBMCs, collected after an allogeneic stem cell transplant with a calcineurin inhibitor and methotrexate. These receptors came from a female patient between 50 and 59 years old who received an allogeneic stem cell transplant from an unrelated donor, was CMV-positive, and had chronic GVHD only. Some T cells may possibly be graft donor cells.

The CDR3 sequence is CASSLPGRTEAFF. The CDR3, as DNA: TGCGCCAGCAGCCTGCCGGGGAGGACTGAAGCTTTCTTT. The rearrangement uses TRBV4-1 and TRBJ1-1; D ambiguous. Trimming pared 4 bases from V and 5 bases from J, leaving 11 bases between. Germline V gene sequence: CDR1 MGHRA, CDR2 YSYEKL. This CDR3 has 13 amino acids.

The chain combines TRBV29-1 with TRBJ2-1; no reliable D call. The germline V gene has CDR1 SQVTM and CDR2 ANQGSEA. CDR3 size: 14 residues. V was pared by 4 bases and J by 1 base, with 11 bases between. The CDR3 coding sequence is TGCAGCGTTGCACCCGGCGGTTCCTACAATGAGCAGTTCTTC. As protein: CSVAPGGSYNEQFF.

The V and J genes are TRBV28 and TRBJ1-1, with no clear D. Between the trimmed V and J ends, which lost 5 bases and 4 bases, there was a span of 14 bases. Germline loops: CDR1 MDHEN, CDR2 SYDVKM. This CDR3 contains 14 residues. The CDR3 DNA follows: TGTGCCAGCAGTCCCCCCCTTGAGGTCACTGAAGCTTTCTTT. This encodes CASSPPLEVTEAFF. Supplemented by reference TRBV28 and TRBJ1-1, the full variable domain reads DVKVTQSSRYLVKRTGEKVFLECVQDMDHENMFWYRQDPGLGLRLIYFSYDVKMKEKGDIPEGYSVSREKKERFSLILESASTNQTSMYLCASSPPLEVTEAFFGQGTRLTVV.

The V and J genes are TRBV6-4 and TRBJ2-3, with 9 nucleotides matching TRBD2. J gave up 9 bases and V 2 bases, and 3 bases lay outside the gene matches. The germline V gene has CDR1 MRHNA and CDR2 SNTAGT. This CDR3 contains 13 residues. CDR3 sequence reads: CASSDDSGRTQYF. The CDR3 nucleotides are TGTGCCAGCAGTGACGATAGCGGGAGAACGCAGTATTTT.

The J gene is TRBJ2-7, the V gene TRBV27, with 13 bases fitting TRBD2. The germline gives CDR1 MNHEY, CDR2 SMNVEV (reference sequence). With V trimmed by 6 bases and J by 5 bases, 4 bases remained unmatched. The CDR3 contains 14 residues. CDR3: CASRAGTSGNEQYF. The DNA for the CDR3 is TGTGCCAGCAGAGCCGGGACTAGCGGGAACGAGCAGTACTTC.

This clone is a singleton in its sample. The chain is built from TRBV5-1 and TRBJ2-5; 13 bases are shared with TRBD2. With V trimmed by 4 bases and J by 3 bases, 3 bases remained unmatched. Germline CDR1 reads SGHRS; CDR2 reads YFSETQ. The CDR3 spans 15 residues. The CDR3 nucleotides read TGCGCCAGCAGCGCCGGACTAGCGGGAGAAGAGACCCAGTACTTC. It translates to CASSAGLAGEETQYF.

V and J are TRBV14 and TRBJ1-4, with D perhaps TRBD1 (6 bases). Trimming took 8 bases from V and 6 from J, leaving 25 bases between them. There are 17 residues in the CDR3. Germline CDR1 is SGHDN and CDR2 is FVKESK. The CDR3 DNA sequence: TGTGCCAGCGAGCTATTTCCGTTCGCCGGGGGGCATGAAAAACTGTTTTTT. This sequence encodes CASELFPFAGGHEKLFF.

The CDR3 spells CASSLILGLNTGELFF. The DNA for the CDR3 is TGTGCCAGCAGCCTGATCTTGGGGCTAAACACCGGGGAGCTGTTTTTT. The chain is built from TRBV28 and TRBJ2-2; a possible D gene is TRBD1 (5 bases). The CDR3 has 16 residues. V gave up 6 bases and J gave up 2 bases, with 16 bases separating them. The germline gives CDR1 MDHEN, CDR2 SYDVKM. The complete variable domain, with remaining parts taken from reference TRBV28 and TRBJ2-2, reads DVKVTQSSRYLVKRTGEKVFLECVQDMDHENMFWYRQDPGLGLRLIYFSYDVKMKEKGDIPEGYSVSREKKERFSLILESASTNQTSMYLCASSLILGLNTGELFFGEGSRLTVL.

The chain is built from TRBV4-1 and TRBJ2-7; a weak D match, TRBD1 (6 bases). V gave up 4 bases and J gave up 7 bases, with 14 bases separating them. This CDR3 has 13 residues. From germline, CDR1 is MGHRA and CDR2 YSYEKL. This CDR3 reads CASSLRQGWEQYF. CDR3 nucleotide sequence: TGCGCCAGCAGCCTAAGGCAGGGGTGGGAGCAGTACTTC.

This clone showed up just once. V is TRBV10-3 and J is TRBJ2-3, with D possibly matching TRBD1 (6 bases). V lost 9 bases to trimming and J lost 4 bases, with 11 bases between them. This CDR3 comprises 12 residues. Germline lookup yields CDR1 ENHRY and CDR2 SYGVKD. The CDR3 region is CAIRQVADTQYF. The DNA of the CDR3 is TGTGCCATTCGACAGGTGGCAGATACGCAGTATTTT.

This sequence joins TRBV19 and TRBJ2-1; 16 nucleotides align to TRBD2. The CDR3 spans 18 residues. Germline-derived CDR1 and CDR2 are LNHDA and SQIVND (reference sequence). The J segment lost 7 bases and the V segment lost 3 bases, leaving 9 bases of the junction unmatched. CDR3 DNA sequence: TGTGCCAGTAGTATGGGACTAGCGGGAGGGCAGAAGTTGAATGAGCAGTTCTTC. This gives the protein CASSMGLAGGQKLNEQFF. Full variable domain (missing parts from reference TRBV19 and TRBJ2-1): DGGITQSPKYLFRKEGQNVTLSCEQNLNHDAMYWYRQDPGQGLRLIYYSQIVNDFQKGDIAEGYSVSREKKESFPLTVTSAQKNPTAFYLCASSMGLAGGQKLNEQFFGPGTRLTVL.